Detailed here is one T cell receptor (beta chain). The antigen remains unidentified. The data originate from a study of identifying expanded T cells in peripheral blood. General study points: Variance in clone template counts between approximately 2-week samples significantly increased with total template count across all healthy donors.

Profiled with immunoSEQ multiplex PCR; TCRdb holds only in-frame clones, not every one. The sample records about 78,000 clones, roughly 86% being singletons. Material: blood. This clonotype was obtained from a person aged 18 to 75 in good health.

CDR3 in DNA: TGTGCCAGCAGCCCCCGGGGGTTACAGGGGGCGCTCGGCTACACCTTC. Encoded protein: CASSPRGLQGALGYTF. The V and J genes are TRBV7-2 and TRBJ1-2; TRBD1 matches 9 bases. Germline lookup yields CDR1 SGHTA and CDR2 FQGNSA. Trimming at V came to 5 bases and at J to 8 bases, leaving 15 bases not matched to a gene. CDR3 length equals 16 residues.